This T cell receptor beta chain emerged from a study of cytomegalovirus exposure and HLA in healthy donors. Per the germline V gene, CDR1 is MDHEN and CDR2 is SYDVKM. The junction had 1 base not matched to a gene; V was cut back by 5 bases and J by 1 base. This CDR3 has 14 amino acids. The primer mix had 60 Vbeta and 13 Jbeta primers. The repertoire was sequenced with immunoSEQ multiplex PCR; TCRdb's copy has only in-frame clones and lacks some. This table lists about 96,000 clones. The clonotype comes from a woman in her twenties or thirties in good health and CMV-seronegative. The chain is built from TRBV28 and TRBJ2-3; 9 nucleotides agree with TRBD2. The source material was PBMCs. CDR3 loop: CASSPSGGTDTQYF. CDR3 nucleotide sequence: TGTGCCAGCAGTCCTAGCGGGGGCACAGATACGCAGTATTTT.